Each of the 31 T cell receptor beta chains below was sequenced from the same sample in a study of cytomegalovirus exposure and HLA in healthy donors. This table comes from immunoSEQ multiplex PCR, and its TCRdb copy is limited to in-frame clones, with some not included. The table records just over 80,000 clones, approximately 96% of them present only once. The sample was PBMCs. The source of these receptors is a woman aged 18-29 years in good health and CMV-seronegative.

The chain uses TRBV4-1 and TRBJ2-7; weak D call: TRBD1 (5 bases). This CDR3 has 14 residues. Trimming removed 6 bases at V and 6 bases at J, with 18 bases between. Germline CDR1 MGHRA, CDR2 YSYEKL. The CDR3 nucleotides read TGCGCCAGCAGTGACATAGGGGTTTCGGCCGAGCAGTACTTC. Protein sequence: CASSDIGVSAEQYF.

The rearrangement joins TRBV28 to TRBJ1-1; D gene ambiguous. The CDR3 runs 12 residues. The V and J ends lost 2 bases and 5 bases respectively, with 6 bases between them. Per germline, CDR1 MDHEN and CDR2 SYDVKM. The CDR3 bases are TGTGCCAGCAGTTTAAGCCGGACTGAAGCTTTCTTT. It translates to CASSLSRTEAFF.

The V and J genes are TRBV28 and TRBJ2-7, with D maybe TRBD2 (6 bases). The V gene's germline CDR1 is MDHEN and CDR2 SYDVKM. This CDR3 has 16 amino acids. Trimming took 3 bases from V and 4 from J, leaving 19 bases between them. The CDR3 spells CASSLFWAGPIYEQYF. CDR3 sequence (DNA): TGTGCCAGCAGTTTGTTTTGGGCGGGGCCTATTTACGAGCAGTACTTC.

V and J are TRBV5-1 and TRBJ2-4; 7 positions match TRBD2. The V gene end was trimmed by 3 bases and the J gene end by 0 bases; junction bases not matched to a gene: 3. Germline CDR1 is SGHRS and CDR2 is YFSETQ. The CDR3 consists of 15 residues. In DNA form, the CDR3 reads TGCGCCAGCAGCTGGGGAGGGTCAGCCAAAAACATTCAGTACTTC. This encodes CASSWGGSAKNIQYF.

V usage is TRBV4-1 and J usage is TRBJ1-2; D unresolved. Per germline, CDR1 MGHRA and CDR2 YSYEKL. This CDR3 is built from 15 residues. V was cut by 3 bases and J by 2 bases, with 13 bases left in between. The CDR3 is CASSHYEEANYGYTF. Written as DNA, the CDR3 is TGCGCCAGCAGCCACTATGAGGAGGCAAACTATGGCTACACCTTC.

CDR3 DNA sequence: TGTGCCAGCAGCTTAGCGCTTAGGGGCAATGAGCAGTTCTTC. It is translated as CASSLALRGNEQFF. V usage is TRBV7-9 and J usage is TRBJ2-1; perhaps TRBD1 as D (5 bases). The CDR3 runs to 14 residues. CDR1 is SEHNR and CDR2 is FQNEAQ in the germline V gene (reference sequence). Trimming stripped 0 bases from V and 6 bases from J, with 9 bases between.

V usage is TRBV11-2 and J usage is TRBJ1-1, with a weak D call TRBD1 (6 bases). Trimming pared 5 bases from V and 3 bases from J, leaving 19 bases between. This CDR3 spans 16 amino acids. Germline V gene sequence: CDR1 SGHAT, CDR2 FQNNGV. This CDR3 is CASSLFYREGDTEAFF. Written as DNA, the CDR3 is TGTGCCAGCAGCCTTTTTTATCGGGAGGGGGACACTGAAGCTTTCTTT.

This chain links TRBV6-5 with TRBJ2-5, with 7 bases matching TRBD2. Germline CDR1 reads MNHEY; CDR2 reads SVGAGI. The CDR3 has 14 amino acids. With 1 base clipped from V and 4 bases from J, the junction kept 3 bases outside the gene matches. The CDR3, as DNA: TGTGCCAGCAGTTACTTGACTAGCTCAGAGACCCAGTACTTC. This encodes CASSYLTSSETQYF.

This chain links TRBV6-5 with TRBJ2-7; 8 nucleotides line up with TRBD2. The CDR3 extends over 15 amino acids. The V and J ends lost 2 bases and 2 bases, in that order; junction bases with no gene match: 5. Per the germline V gene, CDR1 is MNHEY and CDR2 is SVGAGI. DNA of the CDR3: TGTGCCAGCAGTTACGGGGGACTAGGTACCTACGAGCAGTACTTC. Amino acids: CASSYGGLGTYEQYF.

The chain has TRBV18 and TRBJ2-3, with a weak D call TRBD2 (5 bases). The germline CDR1 and CDR2 sequences are KGHSH and LQKENI. CDR3 length: 16 residues. V was pared by 1 base and J by 0 bases, with 11 bases between. Here the CDR3 reads CASSPLGLASTDTQYF. CDR3 nucleotides: TGTGCCAGCTCACCACTCGGACTGGCGAGCACAGATACGCAGTATTTT.

The chain combines TRBV9 with TRBJ2-7; D is perhaps TRBD1 (6 bases). Germline-derived CDR1 and CDR2 are SGDLS and YYNGEE. Trimming removed 2 bases at V and 0 bases at J, with 18 bases between. The CDR3 runs to 17 residues. The CDR3 DNA sequence: TGTGCCAGCAGCGTTCGTCCCTGGGGGCACAGCTCCTACGAGCAGTACTTC. It encodes CASSVRPWGHSSYEQYF.

This clone was recorded only once. The J gene is TRBJ2-1, the V gene TRBV7-9; maybe TRBD1 (6 bases). Germline V lookup: CDR1 SEHNR, CDR2 FQNEAQ (reference sequence). V lost 5 bases and J 4 bases, leaving 15 bases between the germline ends. This CDR3 is 15 amino acids long. CDR3: CASSTRLQGYNEQFF. The CDR3 DNA reads as TGTGCCAGCAGCACACGACTTCAGGGGTACAATGAGCAGTTCTTC. Looking up the rest from reference TRBV7-9 and TRBJ2-1 gives the full variable domain: DTGVSQNPRHKITKRGQNVTFRCDPISEHNRLYWYRQTLGQGPEFLTYFQNEAQLEKSRLLSDRFSAERPKGSFSTLEIQRTEQGDSAMYLCASSTRLQGYNEQFFGPGTRLTVL.

CDR3 sequence: CASSQGGDRRYSNQPQHF. CDR3 in DNA: TGTGCCAGCAGCCAAGGGGGCGACCGTAGATATAGCAATCAGCCCCAGCATTTT. The J gene is TRBJ1-5, the V gene TRBV2, with 7 positions matching TRBD1. Germline loops: CDR1 SNHLY, CDR2 FYNNEI. The CDR3 runs 18 residues. V was pared by 6 bases and J by 0 bases, with 14 bases of the junction left unmatched.

The rearrangement links TRBV10-2 to TRBJ2-3; 11 nucleotides agree with TRBD2. The germline V gene encodes CDR1 WSHSY and CDR2 SAAADI. The CDR3 has 17 amino acids. Trimming cost V 5 bases and J 1 base; bases outside gene matches: 8. The CDR3 loop reads CASSLAGGPLGTDTQYF. As DNA, the CDR3 is TGCGCCAGCAGTCTAGCGGGAGGTCCCTTGGGCACAGATACGCAGTATTTT.

The chain has TRBV6-5 and TRBJ1-2; 7 nucleotides match TRBD1. Germline-derived CDR1 and CDR2 are MNHEY and SVGAGI. This CDR3 is built from 15 residues. The trim removed 5 bases at V and 4 bases at J, leaving 10 bases unmatched. The DNA for the CDR3 is TGTGCCAGCAGTACGCGCGTAGGGGGCGGCTATGGCTACACCTTC. Encoded protein: CASSTRVGGGYGYTF.

The genes are TRBV28 and TRBJ2-5; possibly TRBD2 for D (5 bases). CDR3 length: 12 residues. With 6 bases removed from V and 4 bases from J, the gap between germline ends came to 9 bases. Germline V CDR1 and CDR2: MDHEN, SYDVKM. The CDR3 protein is CASRDYGETQYF. CDR3 coding DNA: TGTGCCAGCAGAGACTACGGAGAGACCCAGTACTTC.

To note about this clone: Different DNA sequences within this sample yield the same CDR3. The chain links TRBV4-2 to TRBJ2-7; 7 nucleotides line up with TRBD2. V trimming: 1 base; J trimming: 2 bases; junction bases outside the gene matches: 2. The CDR3 covers 14 residues. Per the germline V gene, CDR1 is LGHNA and CDR2 is YNFKEQ. CDR3: CASSQGGGTYEQYF. CDR3 nucleotides: TGTGCCAGCAGCCAAGGGGGGGGTACCTACGAGCAGTACTTC.

The chain uses TRBV6-1 and TRBJ2-3; TRBD2 matches at 13 bases. Trimming removed 6 bases from V and 4 bases from J; junction bases left unmatched: 4. CDR1 MNHNS and CDR2 SASEGT come from the germline V gene. CDR3 length: 15 residues. The CDR3 loop reads CASRPGLAGSDTQYF. The CDR3 DNA sequence: TGTGCCAGCAGACCGGGACTAGCGGGATCAGATACGCAGTATTTT.

The chain employs TRBV18 and TRBJ2-1, with 12 bases that match TRBD2. In germline, CDR1 is KGHSH, CDR2 LQKENI. The V gene end was trimmed by 5 bases and the J gene end by 4 bases; junction bases not matched to a gene: 6. The CDR3 is made up of 16 amino acids. CDR3 residues: CASSLQTSGGYNEQFF. DNA for the CDR3: TGTGCCAGCTCATTACAGACTAGCGGGGGATACAATGAGCAGTTCTTC.

This chain joins TRBV25-1 and TRBJ2-1; TRBD2 aligns across 7 bases. The CDR3 has 16 amino acids. V was pared by 2 bases and J by 10 bases, with 14 bases of the junction left unmatched. Germline V CDR1 and CDR2: MGHDK, SYGVNS. The CDR3 protein is CASSEHGWGGADEQFF. CDR3 DNA sequence: TGTGCCAGCAGTGAACATGGGTGGGGAGGGGCCGACGAGCAGTTCTTC.

The J gene is TRBJ2-1, the V gene TRBV7-2; perhaps TRBD2 as D (5 bases). There are 17 residues in the CDR3. The V end lost 2 bases, the J end lost 2 bases, and 16 bases lay between the germline ends. CDR1 is SGHTA, CDR2 FQGNSA, per germline. CDR3 residues: CASSLLVGGLPYNEQFF. In DNA form, the CDR3 reads TGTGCCAGCAGCTTACTTGTCGGAGGACTCCCCTACAATGAGCAGTTCTTC.

In its sample, this clone was seen once. The chain recombines TRBV2 with TRBJ1-2; a weak D match, TRBD1 (6 bases). Germline loops: CDR1 SNHLY, CDR2 FYNNEI. Trimming shortened V by 7 bases and J by 8 bases, and 23 bases separated the two germline ends. The CDR3 runs to 15 residues. The CDR3 DNA reads as TGTGCCAGCAAAGAATCCTTTAGGGACACTTCGGGCTACACCTTC. Protein product: CASKESFRDTSGYTF.

The chain combines TRBV2 with TRBJ2-7; weak D call: TRBD2 (6 bases). CDR3 length: 16 amino acids. From germline, CDR1 is SNHLY and CDR2 FYNNEI. V dropped 4 bases and J dropped 6 bases, with 22 bases sitting between them. The CDR3 reads CASSVGGLSPPGEQYF. CDR3 in DNA: TGTGCCAGCAGTGTTGGGGGGTTGAGCCCTCCGGGCGAGCAGTACTTC.

The chain is built from TRBV21-1 and TRBJ1-1. TRBV21-1 is a known pseudogene. There are 12 residues in the CDR3. The CDR3 loop is CASSKFRGNAFF. As DNA, the CDR3 is TGTGCCAGCAGCAAGTTTCGGGGGAACGCTTTCTTT.

The V call is TRBV2, the J call TRBJ2-7; weak D call: TRBD2 (6 bases). This CDR3 has 12 residues. The ends were cut back, 6 bases at V and 6 bases at J, with 12 bases in the middle. Germline CDR1 is SNHLY and CDR2 is FYNNEI. The CDR3 DNA reads TGTGCCAGCAGGGGTGGGGGGAGCGAGCAGTACTTC. Translated, it gives CASRGGGSEQYF.

The chain carries TRBV5-1 and TRBJ2-5; 9 nucleotides agree with TRBD2. V lost 8 bases, J lost 5 bases, and 10 bases stayed unmatched. The germline V gene encodes CDR1 SGHRS and CDR2 YFSETQ. The CDR3 is 14 residues long. As DNA, the CDR3 is TGCGCCAGTAGAATTGGGACTAGCATGGAGACCCAGTACTTC. Protein: CASRIGTSMETQYF.

The chain employs TRBV9 and TRBJ2-7; D is possibly TRBD1 (6 bases). This CDR3 is built from 14 residues. Germline CDR1 reads SGDLS; CDR2 reads YYNGEE. Trimming took 5 bases from V and 6 from J, leaving 18 bases between them. The CDR3, as DNA: TGTGCCAGCAGTGCCACAGGGAGTGTAGCCGAGCAGTACTTC. This translates into CASSATGSVAEQYF.

The rearrangement links TRBV18 to TRBJ2-7; 8 positions agree with TRBD1. CDR1 is KGHSH, CDR2 LQKENI, per germline. The V gene end was trimmed by 3 bases and the J gene end by 3 bases; junction bases not matched to a gene: 7. The CDR3 runs to 15 residues. DNA of the CDR3: TGTGCCAGCTCACCCCCAGGGGGCATTTACTACGAGCAGTACTTC. It codes for CASSPPGGIYYEQYF.

The chain combines TRBV15 with TRBJ2-1; TRBD2 matches 10 bases. Germline V gene lookup returns CDR1 LNHNV and CDR2 YYDKDF (reference sequence). This CDR3 spans 16 amino acids. Germline trimming cut 6 bases from V and 7 bases from J; bases unmatched to any gene: 12. The CDR3 nucleotides read TGTGCCACCAGTTCAACAGCGGGAGGGCCGGGTAATGAGCAGTTCTTC. Translating gives CATSSTAGGPGNEQFF.

This clone was seen just once. This sequence joins TRBV9 and TRBJ2-1; TRBD2 matches at 7 bases. Germline V gives CDR1 SGDLS, CDR2 YYNGEE. With V trimmed by 0 bases and J by 9 bases, 12 bases remained unmatched. This CDR3 region has 16 residues. CDR3 DNA sequence: TGTGCCAGCAGCGTAGACCGGCTAGCTAGGGAGGGTGAGCAGTTCTTC. This encodes CASSVDRLAREGEQFF.

The rearrangement joins TRBV19 to TRBJ1-4; D is unresolved. Germline V gives CDR1 LNHDA, CDR2 SQIVND (reference sequence). V dropped 3 bases and J dropped 8 bases, with 13 bases sitting between them. The CDR3 has 14 amino acids. Written as DNA, the CDR3 is TGTGCCAGTAGTATGACACCTTTGGTCGAAAAACTGTTTTTT. Amino acid sequence: CASSMTPLVEKLFF.